This T cell receptor beta chain was profiled in a study of T-cell reconstitution after alpha-beta-depleted transplantation in children. Whole-study results and caveats: Newly produced T cells mostly accounted for T-cell counts and diversity one year post-transplant.

V trimming: 2 bases; J trimming: 7 bases; junction bases outside the gene matches: 14. Germline V lookup: CDR1 SGHTA, CDR2 FQGNSA. The CDR3 is 16 residues long. Unique molecular identifiers were incorporated into the prepared TCRbeta library. TCRdb ran MiXCR on the PCR reads and lists one entry per CDR3 protein. The data hold a few hundred thousand distinct CDR3 sequences, with over 25% observed a single time. A word on this clonotype: The target antigen is unknown.

The sequence was collected from a boy in the first two years of life with Wiskott-Aldrich syndrome, due to receive a stem cell transplant. This material consisted of PBMCs, taken before TCRalphabeta/CD19-depleted stem cell transplant. The chain recombines TRBV7-2 with TRBJ2-7; 7 bases line up with TRBD2. CDR3 DNA sequence: TGTGCCAGCAGCTTAATTAGGGGAGGGCCGGGGGGTGAGCAGTACTTC. Its protein is CASSLIRGGPGGEQYF.